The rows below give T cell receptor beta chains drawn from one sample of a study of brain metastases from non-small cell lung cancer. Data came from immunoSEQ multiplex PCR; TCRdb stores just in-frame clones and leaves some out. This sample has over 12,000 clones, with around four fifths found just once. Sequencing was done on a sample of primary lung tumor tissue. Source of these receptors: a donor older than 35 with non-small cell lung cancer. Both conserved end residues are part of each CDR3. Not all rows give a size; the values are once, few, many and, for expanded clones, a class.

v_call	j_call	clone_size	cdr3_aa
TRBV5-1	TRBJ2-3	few	CASSQTSSTDTQYF
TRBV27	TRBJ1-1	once	CASSLRPEEPMNTEAFF
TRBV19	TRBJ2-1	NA	CASSIGMSSYNEQFF
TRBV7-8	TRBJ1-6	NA	CASSLTGQDNSPLHF
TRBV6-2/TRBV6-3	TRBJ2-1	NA	CASSDPSGLYNEQFF
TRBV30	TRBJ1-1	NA	CAWMEGGMTEAFF
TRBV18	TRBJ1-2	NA	CASSSTGNSYGYTF
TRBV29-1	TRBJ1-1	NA	CSVEGAKGTEAFF
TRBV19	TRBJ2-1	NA	CASSIGDRRIGQFF
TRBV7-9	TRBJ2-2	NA	CASSLVLYTGELFF
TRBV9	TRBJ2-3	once	CASSVAGQAGGLTDTQYF
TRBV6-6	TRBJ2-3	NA	CATQMGSLTSTDTQYF
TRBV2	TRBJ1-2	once	CASSEEGVYGYTF
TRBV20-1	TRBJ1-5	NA	CSANEDRGPTQHF
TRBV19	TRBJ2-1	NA	CASSQLALVYNEQFF
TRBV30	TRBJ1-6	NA	CAWSATGTNSPLHF
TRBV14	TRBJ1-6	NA	CASSQGTGVYNSPLHF
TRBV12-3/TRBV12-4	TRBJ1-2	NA	CASSLGLGYTF
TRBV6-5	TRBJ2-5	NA	CASTRGYQETQYF
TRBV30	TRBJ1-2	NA	CAWSERQVGYTF
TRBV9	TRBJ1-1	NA	CASSVTATMNTEAFF
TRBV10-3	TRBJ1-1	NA	CAISPDTRVTTEAFF
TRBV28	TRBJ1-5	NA	CASSLSGGQPQHF
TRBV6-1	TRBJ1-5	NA	CASSEGRGRGSNQPQHF
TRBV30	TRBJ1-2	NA	CAWSVGPHGDYTF
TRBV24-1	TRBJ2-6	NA	CATSDSGQGPSGANVLTF
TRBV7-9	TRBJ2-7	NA	CASTQEEEQYF
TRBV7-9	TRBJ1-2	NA	CASSHSGPQKRNTF
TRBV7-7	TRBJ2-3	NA	CASSLYGGATDTQYF
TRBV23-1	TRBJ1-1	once	CASSQRLIRGDTEAFF
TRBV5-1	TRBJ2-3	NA	CASSIFSADLLHTQYF
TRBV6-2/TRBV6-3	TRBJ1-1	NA	CASSIKSEAFF
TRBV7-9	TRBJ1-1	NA	CASSLGRSMNTEAFF
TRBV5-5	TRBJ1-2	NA	CASTRDRGNNGYTF
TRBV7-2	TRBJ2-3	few	CASSRAGARADTQYF
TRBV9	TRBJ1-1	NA	CASSVAGTGEAFF
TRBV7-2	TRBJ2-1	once	CASSLGTSGLNEQFF
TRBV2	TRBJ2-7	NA	CASSEQGTGVNEQYF
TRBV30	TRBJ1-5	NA	CAWSGTGLSNQPQHF
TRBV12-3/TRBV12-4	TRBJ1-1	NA	CASSFGGGTEAFF
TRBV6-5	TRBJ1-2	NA	CASSYSAQANYGYTF
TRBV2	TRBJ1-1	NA	CASKAARATEAFF
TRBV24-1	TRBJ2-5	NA	CATSDLTGGVQETQYF
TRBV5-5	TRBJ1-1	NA	CASSSRDARAGTEAFF
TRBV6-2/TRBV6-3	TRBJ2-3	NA	CASSYGPPTDTQYF
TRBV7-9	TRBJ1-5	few	CASSLGTDNNQPQHF